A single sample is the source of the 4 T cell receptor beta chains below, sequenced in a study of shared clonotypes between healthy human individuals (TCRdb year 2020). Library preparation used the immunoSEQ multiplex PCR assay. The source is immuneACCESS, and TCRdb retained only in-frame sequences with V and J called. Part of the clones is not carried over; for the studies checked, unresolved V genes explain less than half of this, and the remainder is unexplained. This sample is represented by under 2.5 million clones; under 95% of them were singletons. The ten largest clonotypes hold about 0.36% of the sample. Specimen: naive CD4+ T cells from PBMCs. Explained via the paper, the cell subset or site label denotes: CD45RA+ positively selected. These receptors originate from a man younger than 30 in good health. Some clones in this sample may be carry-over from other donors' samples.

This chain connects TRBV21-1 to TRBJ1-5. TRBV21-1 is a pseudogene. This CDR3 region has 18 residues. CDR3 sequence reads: CASSKGEIRGYSNQPQHF. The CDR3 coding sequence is TGTGCCAGCAGCAAAGGAGAGATACGTGGGTATAGCAATCAGCCCCAGCATTTT.

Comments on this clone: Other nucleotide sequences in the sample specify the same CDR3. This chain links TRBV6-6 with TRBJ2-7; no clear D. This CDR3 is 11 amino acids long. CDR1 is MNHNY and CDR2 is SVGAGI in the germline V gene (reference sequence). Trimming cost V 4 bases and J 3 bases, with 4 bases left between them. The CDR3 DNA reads TGTGCCAGCAGTTCGAACTACGAGCAGTACTTC. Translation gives CASSSNYEQYF.

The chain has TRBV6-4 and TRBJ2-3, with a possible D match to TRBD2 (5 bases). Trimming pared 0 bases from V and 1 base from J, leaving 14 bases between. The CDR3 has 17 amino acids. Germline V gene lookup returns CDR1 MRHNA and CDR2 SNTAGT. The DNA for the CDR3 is TGTGCCAGCAGTGACTCGAGCGGCAGGAACGGCACAGATACGCAGTATTTT. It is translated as CASSDSSGRNGTDTQYF.

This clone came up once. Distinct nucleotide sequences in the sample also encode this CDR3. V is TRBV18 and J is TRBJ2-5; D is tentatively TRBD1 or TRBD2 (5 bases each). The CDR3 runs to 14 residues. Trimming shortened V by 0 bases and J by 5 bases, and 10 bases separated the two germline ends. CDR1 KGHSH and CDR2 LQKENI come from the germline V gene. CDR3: CASSPPGAKETQYF. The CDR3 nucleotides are TGTGCCAGCTCACCACCCGGGGCCAAGGAGACCCAGTACTTC. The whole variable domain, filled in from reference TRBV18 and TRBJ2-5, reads NAGVMQNPRHLVRRRGQEARLRCSPMKGHSHVYWYRQLPEEGLKFMVYLQKENIIDESGMPKERFSAEFPKEGPSILRIQQVVRGDSAAYFCASSPPGAKETQYFGPGTRLLVL.